These 18 T cell receptor beta chains were all obtained from the same sample, sequenced in a study of T cell responses to AZD1222 COVID-19 vaccine. The table came from immunoSEQ multiplex PCR; TCRdb's copy has only in-frame clones and leaves some out. The table has 90,000 to 100,000 clones, 85% to 90% seen once. Sequenced here: peripheral blood, sampled on day 0 of AZD1222 vaccination. Receptors originate from an adult in good health.

This sequence joins TRBV7-3 and TRBJ2-1; a weak D match, TRBD2 (5 bases). This CDR3 has 14 amino acids. Germline values: CDR1 SGHTA, CDR2 FQGTGA. Trimming took off 2 bases at V and 2 bases at J, with 7 bases between the two ends. CDR3 sequence (DNA): TGTGCCAGCAGCTTAGCGGGCCCCTACAATGAGCAGTTCTTC. Translated, it gives CASSLAGPYNEQFF.

The rearrangement joins TRBV11-2 to TRBJ2-2; D remains unclear. The V end was cut by 5 bases, the J end by 0 bases, with 13 bases between. This CDR3 is built from 16 residues. From germline, CDR1 is SGHAT and CDR2 FQNNGV. The CDR3: CASSPTRASNTGELFF. The DNA for the CDR3 is TGTGCCAGCAGCCCCACCCGGGCATCGAACACCGGGGAGCTGTTTTTT.

The chain employs TRBV4-2 and TRBJ2-1; unclear D gene. The CDR3 contains 14 residues. CDR1 and CDR2 (germline): LGHNA, YNFKEQ. V was shortened by 4 bases and J by 4 bases, with 11 bases between the two germline ends. The chain's CDR3 is CASSRSDGYNEQFF. DNA of the CDR3: TGTGCCAGCAGCCGATCGGACGGATACAATGAGCAGTTCTTC.

This clone showed up many times. The V gene is TRBV29-1, the J gene TRBJ2-7; D possibly corresponds to TRBD1 (5 bases). Trimming shortened V by 5 bases and J by 2 bases, and 7 bases separated the two germline ends. Germline V lookup: CDR1 SQVTM, CDR2 ANQGSEA. This CDR3 contains 11 residues. The CDR3 loop reads CSVWGPYEQYF. As DNA, the CDR3 is TGCAGCGTTTGGGGCCCCTACGAGCAGTACTTC.

This clone was seen once. The chain carries TRBV6-5 and TRBJ1-6, with TRBD1 identical over 9 bases. Germline lookup yields CDR1 MNHEY and CDR2 SVGAGI. The J segment lost 6 bases and the V segment lost 7 bases, leaving 7 bases of the junction unmatched. CDR3 length: 15 residues. CDR3 bases: TGTGCCAGCATTCGAGGGACAGGGTTTAATTCACCCCTCCACTTT. Residues: CASIRGTGFNSPLHF.

V usage is TRBV28 and J usage is TRBJ2-4, with 10 positions matching TRBD1. After removal of 0 bases from V and 5 bases from J, the junction contained 4 bases not matched to a gene. The CDR3 is made up of 16 amino acids. Germline assignment: CDR1 MDHEN and CDR2 SYDVKM. The CDR3 DNA reads TGTGCCAGCAGTTTATGGGGACAGGGGCCCGAAAACATTCAGTACTTC. Its protein is CASSLWGQGPENIQYF.

CDR3 nucleotide sequence: TGTGCCAGCAGCTTAGGCCTAGCGGCTTACAATGAGCAGTTCTTC. Translated: CASSLGLAAYNEQFF. V gene TRBV7-3 combines with J gene TRBJ2-1; 7 bases are a match to TRBD2. The V gene's germline CDR1 is SGHTA and CDR2 FQGTGA. The CDR3 is made up of 15 amino acids. The J segment lost 4 bases and the V segment lost 2 bases, leaving 5 bases of the junction unmatched.

This chain links TRBV7-9 with TRBJ1-6; 8 nucleotides agree with TRBD1. Trimming cost V 5 bases and J 9 bases; bases outside gene matches: 12. Germline CDR1 SEHNR, CDR2 FQNEAQ (reference sequence). The CDR3 is 16 amino acids. This chain's CDR3 is CASSRSGTGGGSPLHF. In DNA form, the CDR3 reads TGTGCCAGCAGCCGTAGTGGTACAGGGGGTGGTTCACCCCTCCACTTT.

This chain joins TRBV28 and TRBJ1-2; unclear D gene. Deletions cut 5 bases from V and 4 bases from J, with 17 bases between. Germline CDR1 MDHEN, CDR2 SYDVKM. The CDR3 sequence is 15 residues long. CDR3 DNA sequence: TGTGCCAGCAGTCCCACGCCGGAACGAAGCTATGGCTACACCTTC. Protein: CASSPTPERSYGYTF.

This clone was recorded a few times. V usage is TRBV5-1 and J usage is TRBJ1-6; 9 bases map to TRBD1. Germline V gene sequence: CDR1 SGHRS, CDR2 YFSETQ. This CDR3 region has 16 residues. J was trimmed by 7 bases and V by 0 bases; bases with no gene match: 5. The CDR3, as DNA: TGCGCCAGCAGCTTGGGGCTAGGACAGGGGAATTCACCCCTCCACTTT. Translating it yields CASSLGLGQGNSPLHF.

The chain has TRBV30 and TRBJ1-6, with D possibly TRBD1 on 5 matching bases. The length of the CDR3 is 12 residues. Germline V gene lookup returns CDR1 GTSNPN and CDR2 SVGIG (reference sequence). V lost 4 bases and J 10 bases, leaving 11 bases between the germline ends. CDR3 in DNA: TGTGCCTGGAACAGGATCGGATCACCCCTCCACTTT. Translating it yields CAWNRIGSPLHF.

This clone was observed once. The chain is built from TRBV5-1 and TRBJ2-1; D is ambiguous. The CDR3 covers 17 residues. Germline assignment: CDR1 SGHRS and CDR2 YFSETQ. V was trimmed by 2 bases and J by 10 bases, leaving 25 bases between them. In DNA, the CDR3 is TGCGCCAGCAGCTTAATAGTTGAAGGAGCTAACGTCAAAGAGCAGTTCTTC. Its translation: CASSLIVEGANVKEQFF.

The rearrangement uses TRBV11-2 and TRBJ2-2; TRBD2 matches at 8 bases. This CDR3 spans 17 amino acids. CDR1 and CDR2 (germline): SGHAT, FQNNGV. After removal of 0 bases from V and 1 base from J, the junction contained 4 bases not matched to a gene. CDR3 residues: CASSLETSGVNTGELFF. The CDR3 nucleotides are TGTGCCAGCAGCTTAGAAACTAGCGGAGTGAACACCGGGGAGCTGTTTTTT.

The genes are TRBV19 and TRBJ2-2; D not certain. Germline V gene data show CDR1 as LNHDA and CDR2 as SQIVND (reference sequence). V was shortened by 6 bases and J by 3 bases, with 20 bases between the two germline ends. The CDR3 covers 17 residues. CDR3 DNA sequence: TGTGCCAGTAGCCCTCGGGTAGGCCGTTCTTACACCGGGGAGCTGTTTTTT. This codes for CASSPRVGRSYTGELFF.

The rearrangement uses TRBV7-9 and TRBJ1-2, with a possible D match to TRBD1 (5 bases). Germline CDR1 reads SEHNR; CDR2 reads FQNEAQ (reference sequence). The CDR3 length is 14 residues. Trimming left V 6 bases short and J 3 bases short, with 14 bases between. CDR3 nucleotide sequence: TGTGCCAGCAGGGCGGGACGCCCGGACTATGGCTACACCTTC. This codes for CASRAGRPDYGYTF.

The V gene is TRBV13, the J gene TRBJ2-1; TRBD2 agrees at 9 bases. Germline trimming cut 5 bases from V and 6 bases from J; bases unmatched to any gene: 11. Germline V gene sequence: CDR1 PRHDT, CDR2 FYEKMQ (reference sequence). The CDR3 runs to 16 residues. The CDR3 region has the DNA TGTGCCAGCAGCCCCACCCGAGCGGGAGGCCGCAATGAGCAGTTCTTC. It is translated as CASSPTRAGGRNEQFF.

The chain uses TRBV3-1 (or the pseudogene TRBV3-2) and TRBJ2-1, with D possibly matching TRBD2 (6 bases). The germline gives CDR1 LGHDT, CDR2 YNNKEL (reference sequence). This CDR3 contains 13 residues. The V gene lost 7 bases and the J gene lost 7 bases, with 14 bases spanning the gap. CDR3 in DNA: TGTGCCAGCACCAGACTAGAGGGGAATGAGCAGTTCTTC. This encodes CASTRLEGNEQFF.

The rearrangement links TRBV7-7 to TRBJ1-3; D possibly corresponds to TRBD1 (6 bases). The CDR3 is made up of 15 amino acids. CDR1 is SSHAT and CDR2 is FNYEAQ in the germline V gene (reference sequence). V was shortened by 5 bases and J by 3 bases, with 14 bases between the two germline ends. The CDR3: CASSPSTGYGNTIYF. CDR3 bases: TGTGCCAGCAGCCCTAGCACAGGGTATGGAAACACCATATATTTT. The whole variable domain, filled in from reference TRBV7-7 and TRBJ1-3, reads GAGVSQSPRYKVTKRGQDVTLRCDPISSHATLYWYQQALGQGPEFLTYFNYEAQPDKSGLPSDRFSAERPEGSISTLTIQRTEQRDSAMYRCASSPSTGYGNTIYFGEGSWLTVV.